This T cell receptor beta chain was sequenced during a study of T cells in Graves' hyperthyroidism and ophthalmopathy. Many counts were recorded for this clonotype. Researchers took RNA transcripts and amplified the TCR beta CDR3 regions from them. An initial round of RT-PCR targeting the TCR CDR3 relied on the HTBI primer set. From the multiplex PCR reads, TCRdb called clonotypes with MiXCR, one entry per CDR3 protein. The sample has 300,000 to 450,000 distinct CDR3 sequences, 14% to 15% seen once. Trimming removed 3 bases from V and 1 base from J, with 10 bases in between. The CDR3 contains 13 residues. Germline-derived CDR1 and CDR2 are DFQATT and SNEGSKA (reference sequence).

This sequence joins TRBV20-1 and TRBJ2-7; D unclear. Sequences were obtained from blood. This sequence originates from a woman between 25 and 40 years old with Graves' hyperthyroidism. CDR3 protein: CSASRQESYEQYF. The CDR3 nucleotides read TGCAGTGCTAGTCGGCAGGAGTCCTACGAGCAGTACTTC.